What follows are 19 T cell receptor beta chains derived from one specimen sequenced in a study of cytomegalovirus exposure and HLA in healthy donors. Only in-frame clones appear in the TCRdb table, and some are missing; sequencing was by immunoSEQ multiplex PCR. This sample carries 110,000 to 150,000 clones, approximately 90% of them seen once, and the ten largest clones take under 0.8%. Sequencing used PBMCs. The receptors originated from a man in his late teens or twenties in good health and CMV-seronegative.

The chain has TRBV29-1 and TRBJ2-7, with a weak D call TRBD1 (6 bases). The CDR3 spans 12 residues. Germline V CDR1 and CDR2: SQVTM, ANQGSEA. V lost 7 bases to trimming and J lost 3 bases, with 13 bases between them. The CDR3 bases are TGCAGCGATATTGCAGGGGACTACGAGCAGTACGTC. Translation: CSDIAGDYEQYV.

The CDR3 DNA reads TGTGCCAGCAGTGAATGGGCTCTCGGGCGGGGCTCCTACAATGAGCAGTTCTTC. Protein sequence: CASSEWALGRGSYNEQFF. The chain is built from TRBV25-1 and TRBJ2-1; the D gene is possibly TRBD2 (6 bases). Germline V lookup: CDR1 MGHDK, CDR2 SYGVNS. Trimming shortened V by 1 base and J by 0 bases, and 16 bases separated the two germline ends. The CDR3 totals 18 residues.

The J gene is TRBJ1-2, the V gene TRBV25-1; D is undetermined. The CDR3 covers 13 residues. The germline gives CDR1 MGHDK, CDR2 SYGVNS. Trimming pared 4 bases from V and 4 bases from J, leaving 10 bases between. Here the CDR3 DNA reads TGTGCCAGCAGTGGGTTGGGCGTCTATGGCTACACCTTC. The encoded protein is CASSGLGVYGYTF.

V is TRBV7-6 and J is TRBJ2-5, with D perhaps matching TRBD2 (6 bases). V shed 7 bases and J shed 5 bases, with 17 bases lying between them. The CDR3 is 14 amino acids. The germline gives CDR1 SGHVS, CDR2 FNYEAQ. The DNA of the CDR3 is TGTGCCAGCACCAAAAGGGTGGGGGGTGAGACCCAGTACTTC. Its translation: CASTKRVGGETQYF.

The rearrangement links TRBV6-6 to TRBJ1-2; no clear D. This CDR3 is built from 15 residues. Trimming pared 0 bases from V and 8 bases from J, leaving 16 bases between. Germline loops: CDR1 MNHNY, CDR2 SVGAGI (reference sequence). The CDR3 loop reads CASSYSVVNLRGYTF. The DNA for the CDR3 is TGTGCCAGCAGTTACTCGGTGGTGAATCTAAGAGGCTACACCTTC.

V gene TRBV27 combines with J gene TRBJ2-1; TRBD2 agrees at 7 bases. V was clipped by 2 bases and J by 1 base; unmatched bases: 2. Germline V gene sequence: CDR1 MNHEY, CDR2 SMNVEV (reference sequence). The CDR3 covers 15 residues. CDR3 sequence (DNA): TGTGCCAGCAGTTTAAGGGGAGGGTCCTACAATGAGCAGTTCTTC. It specifies CASSLRGGSYNEQFF.

This chain links TRBV18 with TRBJ1-5; D remains unclear. Germline CDR1 reads KGHSH; CDR2 reads LQKENI. This CDR3 contains 14 residues. V was clipped by 4 bases and J by 6 bases, with 13 bases between them. CDR3 region: CASSQGTRGQPQHF. DNA for the CDR3: TGTGCCAGCTCACAGGGCACGCGGGGTCAGCCCCAGCATTTT.

The chain uses TRBV6-1 and TRBJ2-5; 8 bases are shared with TRBD2. This CDR3 has 15 amino acids. Germline CDR1 is MNHNS and CDR2 is SASEGT. V gave up 2 bases and J gave up 5 bases; unmatched junction bases: 7. CDR3 sequence reads: CASSESGGRRETQYF. For the CDR3, the DNA is TGTGCCAGCAGTGAATCGGGGGGGAGACGGGAGACCCAGTACTTC.

The chain uses TRBV11-2 and TRBJ2-1, with 8 bases identical to TRBD1. J gave up 8 bases and V 5 bases, and 11 bases lay outside the gene matches. Germline V gene data show CDR1 as SGHAT and CDR2 as FQNNGV. The CDR3 covers 15 residues. In DNA form, the CDR3 reads TGTGCCAGCAGCCTAAGGGACAGGCCAGGCGATGAGCAGTTCTTC. Protein sequence: CASSLRDRPGDEQFF.

V gene TRBV29-1 combines with J gene TRBJ2-7; 8 positions match TRBD2. The CDR3 sequence is 12 residues long. After removal of 6 bases from V and 5 bases from J, the junction contained 6 bases not matched to a gene. From germline, CDR1 is SQVTM and CDR2 ANQGSEA. The DNA of the CDR3 is TGCAGCGTCAATAGCGGGGCCCACGAGCAGTACTTC. Translating gives CSVNSGAHEQYF.

The genes are TRBV6-5 and TRBJ2-3; a weak D match, TRBD2 (7 bases). Germline CDR1 and CDR2: MNHEY and SVGAGI. CDR3 size: 13 residues. V was pared by 6 bases and J by 11 bases, with 18 bases between. The CDR3 coding sequence is TGTGCCAGCAGGGCGGGGGCTTCCGTGGAGCAGTATTTT. It codes for CASRAGASVEQYF.

The chain employs TRBV19 and TRBJ2-1; D is uncertain. Germline CDR1 LNHDA, CDR2 SQIVND (reference sequence). With 1 base removed from V and 4 bases from J, the gap between germline ends came to 5 bases. This CDR3 contains 13 residues. For the CDR3, the DNA is TGTGCCAGTAGTATAGGCGTGTACAATGAGCAGTTCTTC. As protein: CASSIGVYNEQFF.

The chain recombines TRBV7-7 with TRBJ2-1; tentative D call: TRBD2 (6 bases). The CDR3 consists of 15 residues. V was shortened by 1 base and J by 2 bases, with 9 bases between the two germline ends. Germline-derived CDR1 and CDR2 are SSHAT and FNYEAQ (reference sequence). CDR3 residues: CASSLELAAYNEQFF. As DNA, the CDR3 is TGTGCCAGCAGCTTAGAATTAGCGGCCTACAATGAGCAGTTCTTC.

The rearrangement links TRBV7-9 to TRBJ1-1; TRBD1 might be the D (5 bases). The CDR3 has 15 amino acids. In germline, CDR1 is SEHNR, CDR2 FQNEAQ (reference sequence). The V and J ends lost 1 base and 5 bases respectively, with 14 bases between them. The CDR3 DNA is TGTGCCAGCAGCTTAGTCGGGTCTAAGGGGACTGAAGCTTTCTTT. It codes for CASSLVGSKGTEAFF.

The chain joins TRBV18 to TRBJ2-5; TRBD1 is a possible D gene (6 bases). The CDR3 runs to 14 residues. The germline V gene has CDR1 KGHSH and CDR2 LQKENI. Trimming stripped 3 bases from V and 1 base from J, with 9 bases between. Here the CDR3 DNA reads TGTGCCAGCTCACCCCCAGGGGTCCAAGAGACCCAGTACTTC. It codes for CASSPPGVQETQYF.

This clone was found once. CDR3 coding DNA: TGTGCCTGGAGTCAACCGGGACAGGGGGCCTACAATGAGCAGTTCTTC. This encodes CAWSQPGQGAYNEQFF. The V gene is TRBV30, the J gene TRBJ2-1, with 11 bases fitting TRBD1. This CDR3 is 16 amino acids long. V was clipped by 2 bases and J by 2 bases; unmatched bases: 5. CDR1 GTSNPN and CDR2 SVGIG come from the germline V gene (reference sequence).

CDR3 residues: CASSPGGQAAYGYTF. CDR3 DNA sequence: TGTGCCAGCTCACCAGGAGGACAGGCCGCCTATGGCTACACCTTC. The chain links TRBV18 to TRBJ1-2, with 7 positions matching TRBD1. With 2 bases clipped from V and 4 bases from J, the junction kept 7 bases outside the gene matches. The length of the CDR3 is 15 residues. Germline V lookup: CDR1 KGHSH, CDR2 LQKENI.

The J gene is TRBJ1-1, the V gene TRBV25-1, with no clear D. V was pared by 1 base and J by 5 bases, with 5 bases between. CDR1 is MGHDK, CDR2 SYGVNS, per germline. This CDR3 contains 12 residues. The CDR3 protein is CASSESLTEAFF. The CDR3 DNA sequence: TGTGCCAGCAGTGAATCTTTGACTGAAGCTTTCTTT.

The chain has TRBV5-5 and TRBJ1-2, with a weak D call TRBD1 (5 bases). Trimming removed 4 bases from V and 0 bases from J, with 13 bases in between. Germline V CDR1 and CDR2: SGHKS, YYEKEE (reference sequence). The CDR3 runs to 15 residues. The CDR3 sequence is CASSPRVISNYGYTF. The CDR3, as DNA: TGTGCCAGCAGCCCCAGGGTTATCTCTAACTATGGCTACACCTTC. The full variable domain, in which reference TRBV5-5 and TRBJ1-2 provide the parts outside the CDR3, is DAGVTQSPTHLIKTRGQQVTLRCSPISGHKSVSWYQQVLGQGPQFIFQYYEKEERGRGNFPDRFSARQFPNYSSELNVNALLLGDSALYLCASSPRVISNYGYTFGSGTRLTVV.